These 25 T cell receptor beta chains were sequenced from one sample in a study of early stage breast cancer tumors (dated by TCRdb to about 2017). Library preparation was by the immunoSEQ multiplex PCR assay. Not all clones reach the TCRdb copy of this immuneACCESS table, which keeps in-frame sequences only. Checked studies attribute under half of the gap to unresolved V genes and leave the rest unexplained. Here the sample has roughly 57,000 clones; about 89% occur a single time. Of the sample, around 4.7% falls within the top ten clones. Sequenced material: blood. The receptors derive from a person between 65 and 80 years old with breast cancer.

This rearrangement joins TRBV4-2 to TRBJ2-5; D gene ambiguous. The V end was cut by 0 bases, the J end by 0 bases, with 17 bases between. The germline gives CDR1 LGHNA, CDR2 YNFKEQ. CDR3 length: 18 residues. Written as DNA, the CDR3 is TGTGCCAGCAGCCAAGAGCTTGCGACAACCCTGTACCAAGAGACCCAGTACTTC. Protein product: CASSQELATTLYQETQYF.

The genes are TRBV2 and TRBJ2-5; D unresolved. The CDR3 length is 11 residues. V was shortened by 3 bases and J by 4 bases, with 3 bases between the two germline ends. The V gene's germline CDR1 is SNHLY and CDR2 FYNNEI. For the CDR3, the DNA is TGTGCCAGCAGTGATCGAGAGACCCAGTACTTC. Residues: CASSDRETQYF.

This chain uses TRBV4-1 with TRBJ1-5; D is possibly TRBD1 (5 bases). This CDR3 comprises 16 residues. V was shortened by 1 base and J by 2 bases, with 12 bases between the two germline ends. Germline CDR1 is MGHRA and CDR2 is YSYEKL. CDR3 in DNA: TGCGCCAGCAGCCAAGTGGCGGGGGTTGGCAATCAGCCCCAGCATTTT. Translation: CASSQVAGVGNQPQHF.

In nucleotides, the CDR3 is TGCAGCGTTGCTCGGGGACAGGGAATCTATGGCTACACCTTC. Protein sequence: CSVARGQGIYGYTF. The chain links TRBV29-1 to TRBJ1-2; 9 bases agree with TRBD1. Germline-derived CDR1 and CDR2 are SQVTM and ANQGSEA. The CDR3 loop spans 14 amino acids. V shed 4 bases and J 4 bases; nucleotides not matched to a gene: 7. The whole variable domain, remainder taken from reference TRBV29-1 and TRBJ1-2, is SAVISQKPSRDICQRGTSLTIQCQVDSQVTMMFWYRQQPGQSLTLIATANQGSEATYESGFVIDKFPISRPNLTFSTLTVSNMSPEDSSIYLCSVARGQGIYGYTFGSGTRLTVV.

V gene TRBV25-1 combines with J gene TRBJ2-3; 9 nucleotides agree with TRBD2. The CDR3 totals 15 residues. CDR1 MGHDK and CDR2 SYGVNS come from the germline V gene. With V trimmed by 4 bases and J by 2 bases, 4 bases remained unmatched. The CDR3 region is CASSGIAGVTDTQYF. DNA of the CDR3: TGTGCCAGCAGTGGGATAGCGGGAGTCACAGATACGCAGTATTTT.

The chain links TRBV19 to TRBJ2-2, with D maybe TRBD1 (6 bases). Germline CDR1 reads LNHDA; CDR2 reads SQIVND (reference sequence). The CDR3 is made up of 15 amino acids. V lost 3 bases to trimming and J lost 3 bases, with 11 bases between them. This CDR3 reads CASSIGAGDTGELFF. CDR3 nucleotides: TGTGCCAGTAGTATCGGAGCAGGGGACACCGGGGAGCTGTTTTTT.

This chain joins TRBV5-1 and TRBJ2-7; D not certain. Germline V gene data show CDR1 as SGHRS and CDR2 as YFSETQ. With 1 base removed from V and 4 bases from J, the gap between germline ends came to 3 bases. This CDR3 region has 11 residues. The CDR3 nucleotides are TGCGCCAGCAGCTTGCAATACGAGCAGTACTTC. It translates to CASSLQYEQYF.

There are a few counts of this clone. Here the CDR3 DNA reads TGTGCCAGCAGCCAAGGCCCCCTAGCGGGGGATGTAGGGGAGACCCAGTACTTC. As protein: CASSQGPLAGDVGETQYF. The chain recombines TRBV4-2 with TRBJ2-5, with 10 nucleotides matching TRBD2. The CDR3 totals 18 residues. Trimming removed 1 base from V and 5 bases from J; junction bases left unmatched: 13. Germline values: CDR1 LGHNA, CDR2 YNFKEQ.

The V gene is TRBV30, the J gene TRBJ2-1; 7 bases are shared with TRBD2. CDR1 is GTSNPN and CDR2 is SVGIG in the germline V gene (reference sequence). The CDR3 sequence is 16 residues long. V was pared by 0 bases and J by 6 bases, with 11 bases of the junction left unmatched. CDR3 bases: TGTGCCTGGAGTGTAAAAGAGGCTAGCGGATTCAATGAGCAGTTCTTC. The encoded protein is CAWSVKEASGFNEQFF.

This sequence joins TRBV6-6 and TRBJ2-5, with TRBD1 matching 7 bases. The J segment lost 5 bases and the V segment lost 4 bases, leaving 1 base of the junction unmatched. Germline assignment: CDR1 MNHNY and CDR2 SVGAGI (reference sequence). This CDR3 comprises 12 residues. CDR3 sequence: CASSLQGETQYF. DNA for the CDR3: TGTGCCAGCAGTTTACAGGGGGAGACCCAGTACTTC.

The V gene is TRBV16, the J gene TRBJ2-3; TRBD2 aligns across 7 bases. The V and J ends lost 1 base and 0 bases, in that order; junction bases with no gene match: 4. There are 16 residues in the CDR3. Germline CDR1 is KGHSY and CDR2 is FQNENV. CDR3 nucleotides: TGTGCCAGCAGCCAATTTGGGCGGGAGAGCACAGATACGCAGTATTTT. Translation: CASSQFGRESTDTQYF. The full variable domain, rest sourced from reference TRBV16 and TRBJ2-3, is GEEVAQTPKHLVRGEGQKAKLYCAPIKGHSYVFWYQQVLKNEFKFLISFQNENVFDETGMPKERFSAKCLPNSPCSLEIQATKLEDSAVYFCASSQFGRESTDTQYFGPGTRLTVL.

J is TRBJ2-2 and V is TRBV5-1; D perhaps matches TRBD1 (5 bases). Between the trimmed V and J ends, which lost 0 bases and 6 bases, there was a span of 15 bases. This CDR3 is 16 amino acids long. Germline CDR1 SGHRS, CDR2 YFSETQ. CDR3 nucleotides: TGCGCCAGCAGCTTGGCCCGGCAGGGTGGGGCCGGGGAGCTGTTTTTT. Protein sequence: CASSLARQGGAGELFF. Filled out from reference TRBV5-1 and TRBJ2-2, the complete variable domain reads KAGVTQTPRYLIKTRGQQVTLSCSPISGHRSVSWYQQTPGQGLQFLFEYFSETQRNKGNFPGRFSGRQFSNSRSEMNVSTLELGDSALYLCASSLARQGGAGELFFGEGSRLTVL.

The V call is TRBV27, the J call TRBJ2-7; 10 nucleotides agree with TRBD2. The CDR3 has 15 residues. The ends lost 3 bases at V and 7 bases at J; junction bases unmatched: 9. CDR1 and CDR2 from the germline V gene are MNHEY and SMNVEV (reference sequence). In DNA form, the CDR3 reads TGTGCCAGCAGTTTTACTAGCGGGGCTTTAGGAGAGCAGTACTTC. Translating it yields CASSFTSGALGEQYF.

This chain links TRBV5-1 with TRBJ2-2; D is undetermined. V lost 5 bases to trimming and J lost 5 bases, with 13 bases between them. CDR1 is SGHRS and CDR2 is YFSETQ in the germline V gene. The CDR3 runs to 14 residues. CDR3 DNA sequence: TGCGCCAGCAGTATCCTTAGCATAACCGGGGAGCTGTTTTTT. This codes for CASSILSITGELFF.

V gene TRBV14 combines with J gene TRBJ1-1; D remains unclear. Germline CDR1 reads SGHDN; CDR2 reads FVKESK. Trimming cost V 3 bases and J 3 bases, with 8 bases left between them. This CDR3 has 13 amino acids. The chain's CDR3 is CASSHQRDTEAFF. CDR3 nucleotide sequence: TGTGCCAGCAGCCACCAGAGGGACACTGAAGCTTTCTTT.

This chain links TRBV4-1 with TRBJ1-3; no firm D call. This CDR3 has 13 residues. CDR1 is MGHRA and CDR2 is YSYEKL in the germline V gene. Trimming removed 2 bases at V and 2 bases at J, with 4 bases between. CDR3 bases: TGCGCCAGCAGCCAATACACTGGAAACACCATATATTTT. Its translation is CASSQYTGNTIYF.

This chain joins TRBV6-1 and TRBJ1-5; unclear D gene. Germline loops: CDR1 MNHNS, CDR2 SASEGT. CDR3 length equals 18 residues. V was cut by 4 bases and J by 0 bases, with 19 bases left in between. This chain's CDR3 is CASSGGRGSKNSNQPQHF. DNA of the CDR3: TGTGCCAGCAGTGGAGGGCGAGGAAGTAAGAATAGCAATCAGCCCCAGCATTTT.

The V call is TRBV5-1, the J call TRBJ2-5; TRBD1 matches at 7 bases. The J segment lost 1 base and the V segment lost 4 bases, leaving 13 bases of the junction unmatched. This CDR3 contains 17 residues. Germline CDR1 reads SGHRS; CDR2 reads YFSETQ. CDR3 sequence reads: CASSLLSGQHVQETQYF. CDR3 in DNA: TGCGCCAGCAGCCTTCTTTCGGGACAGCATGTCCAAGAGACCCAGTACTTC.

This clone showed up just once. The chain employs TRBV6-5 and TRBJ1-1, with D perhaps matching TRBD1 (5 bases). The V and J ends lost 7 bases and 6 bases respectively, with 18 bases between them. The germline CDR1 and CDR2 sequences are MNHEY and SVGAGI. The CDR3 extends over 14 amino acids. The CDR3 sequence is CASKILRQTSEAFF. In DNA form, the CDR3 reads TGTGCCAGCAAAATTCTCAGACAGACATCTGAAGCTTTCTTT.

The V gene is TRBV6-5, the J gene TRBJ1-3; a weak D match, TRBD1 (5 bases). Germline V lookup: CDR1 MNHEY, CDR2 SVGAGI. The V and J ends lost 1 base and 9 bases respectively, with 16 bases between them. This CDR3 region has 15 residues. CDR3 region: CASSYWGQLPGTIYF. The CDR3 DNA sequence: TGTGCCAGCAGTTACTGGGGCCAATTGCCTGGCACCATATATTTT.

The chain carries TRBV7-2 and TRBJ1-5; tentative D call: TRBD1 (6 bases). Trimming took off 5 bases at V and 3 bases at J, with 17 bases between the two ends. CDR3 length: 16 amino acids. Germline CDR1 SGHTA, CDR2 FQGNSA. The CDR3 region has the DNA TGTGCCAGCAGCACGCCGGCTGGGGGACACAATCAGCCCCAGCATTTT. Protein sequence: CASSTPAGGHNQPQHF.

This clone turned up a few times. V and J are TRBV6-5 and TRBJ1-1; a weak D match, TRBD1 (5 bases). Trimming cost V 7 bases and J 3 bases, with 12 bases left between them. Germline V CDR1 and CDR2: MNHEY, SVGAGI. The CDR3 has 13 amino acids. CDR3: CASNSGIYTEAFF. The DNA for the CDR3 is TGTGCCAGCAACTCAGGGATTTACACTGAAGCTTTCTTT.

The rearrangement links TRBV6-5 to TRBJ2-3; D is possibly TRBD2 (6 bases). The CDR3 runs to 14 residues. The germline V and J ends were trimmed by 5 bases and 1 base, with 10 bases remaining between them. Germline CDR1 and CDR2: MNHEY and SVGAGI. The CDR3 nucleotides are TGTGCCAGCAGTAGAGCGGGCCGCACAGATACGCAGTATTTT. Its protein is CASSRAGRTDTQYF.

The DNA for the CDR3 is TGCGCCAGCAGCCAGCTGACAGAGTCTGAAGCTTTCTTT. Translation gives CASSQLTESEAFF. The V gene is TRBV4-1, the J gene TRBJ1-1; D might be TRBD1 (5 bases). Germline CDR1 and CDR2: MGHRA and YSYEKL. The V end was cut by 3 bases, the J end by 6 bases, with 11 bases between. There are 13 residues in the CDR3.

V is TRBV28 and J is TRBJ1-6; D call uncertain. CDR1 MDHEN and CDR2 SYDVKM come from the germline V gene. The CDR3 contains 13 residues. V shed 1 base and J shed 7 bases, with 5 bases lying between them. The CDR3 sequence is CASSLSQNSPLHF. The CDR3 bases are TGTGCCAGCAGTTTATCCCAGAATTCACCCCTCCACTTT.